The 7 T cell receptor beta chains given below trace back to one sample, sequenced in a study of T cell responses to AZD1222 COVID-19 vaccine (dated by TCRdb to the early 2020s). Libraries were built with the immunoSEQ multiplex PCR assay. TCRdb stores this immuneACCESS table with in-frame sequences only. Part of the clones is absent; in the studies checked, under half of the shortfall reflects unresolved V genes, and no reason is known for the rest. In this sample the table shows 60,000 to 100,000 clones, around 90% of which occur a single time. The ten largest account for 24% of the sample. The meaning of the sample's time point label: baseline before first vaccination. The sample in question was peripheral blood, obtained on day 0 of AZD1222 vaccination. These receptors all stem from an adult in good health.

CDR3 sequence: CASSTSTLAPLGNEQFF. For the CDR3, the DNA is TGTGCCAGCAGCACGAGCACACTAGCACCCCTAGGCAATGAGCAGTTCTTC. The chain has TRBV3-1 (or the pseudogene TRBV3-2) and TRBJ2-1; a weak D match, TRBD2 (6 bases). V was pared by 5 bases and J by 6 bases, with 23 bases between. The germline CDR1 and CDR2 sequences are LGHDT and YNNKEL (reference sequence). The CDR3 length is 17 residues.

As for this clone: The conserved phenylalanine or tryptophan normally closing the CDR3 is absent here, so this likely arose from a read error. It is unclear where the CDR3 begins or ends on the DNA, so no DNA is shown, and the CDR3 is as TCRdb lists it. This chain links TRBV23-1 with TRBJ2-7. TRBV23-1 is sorted into the ORF group, with uncertain function. Inclusive of both ends, the CDR3 amounts to 11 amino acids. The CDR3 here is CASSQSAKPTG.

The chain links TRBV5-6 to TRBJ2-7; D is perhaps TRBD1 (6 bases). V gave up 4 bases and J gave up 4 bases, with 15 bases separating them. CDR1 is SGHDT and CDR2 is YYEEEE in the germline V gene. This CDR3 region has 14 residues. The CDR3 sequence is CASSPGTTLYEQYF. The CDR3 DNA reads TGTGCCAGCAGCCCCGGGACAACCCTATACGAGCAGTACTTC.

The chain recombines TRBV5-5 with TRBJ1-3, with D unresolved. V lost 1 base and J 4 bases, leaving 9 bases between the germline ends. From germline, CDR1 is SGHKS and CDR2 YYEKEE (reference sequence). The CDR3 has 14 residues. The CDR3 coding sequence is TGTGCCAGCAGCTTGTGGGCAGAAGGAAACACCATATATTTT. Its translation: CASSLWAEGNTIYF.

The V and J genes are TRBV2 and TRBJ2-2; D is unclear. CDR1 is SNHLY and CDR2 is FYNNEI in the germline V gene. The CDR3 runs 12 residues. V shed 7 bases and J shed 8 bases, with 11 bases lying between them. The CDR3 region is CASTYGTGELFF. The DNA for the CDR3 is TGTGCCAGCACGTATGGAACGGGGGAGCTGTTTTTT.

The CDR3, as DNA: TGTGCCAGCAGTTCCCCAGCGGGAGAGTCGTACGAGCAGTACTTC. It codes for CASSSPAGESYEQYF. This chain connects TRBV6-5 to TRBJ2-7; 8 bases align to TRBD2. Losses at the gene ends were 4 bases for V and 4 bases for J; bases not matched to a gene: 9. There are 15 residues in the CDR3. Germline V lookup: CDR1 MNHEY, CDR2 SVGAGI.

This chain links TRBV28 with TRBJ1-5; 9 nucleotides match TRBD1. V shed 4 bases and J 2 bases; nucleotides not matched to a gene: 3. Germline V gives CDR1 MDHEN, CDR2 SYDVKM. The CDR3 sequence is 15 residues long. The CDR3 reads CASSSGTGRNQPQHF. In DNA, the CDR3 is TGTGCCAGCAGTTCGGGGACAGGGCGCAATCAGCCCCAGCATTTT.